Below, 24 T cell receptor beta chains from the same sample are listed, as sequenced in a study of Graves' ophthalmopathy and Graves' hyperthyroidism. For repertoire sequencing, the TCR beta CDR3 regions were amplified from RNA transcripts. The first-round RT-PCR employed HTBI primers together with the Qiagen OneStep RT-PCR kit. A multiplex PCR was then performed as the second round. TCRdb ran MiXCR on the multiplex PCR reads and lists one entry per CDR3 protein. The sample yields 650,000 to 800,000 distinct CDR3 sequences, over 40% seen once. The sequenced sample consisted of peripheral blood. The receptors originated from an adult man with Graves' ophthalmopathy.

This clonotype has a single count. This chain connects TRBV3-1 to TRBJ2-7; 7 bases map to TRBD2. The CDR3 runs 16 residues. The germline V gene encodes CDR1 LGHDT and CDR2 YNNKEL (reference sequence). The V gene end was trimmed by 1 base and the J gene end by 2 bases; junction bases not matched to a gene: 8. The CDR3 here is CASSQGMAGTTYEQYF. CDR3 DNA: TGTGCCAGCAGCCAAGGTATGGCAGGGACTACCTACGAGCAGTACTTC.

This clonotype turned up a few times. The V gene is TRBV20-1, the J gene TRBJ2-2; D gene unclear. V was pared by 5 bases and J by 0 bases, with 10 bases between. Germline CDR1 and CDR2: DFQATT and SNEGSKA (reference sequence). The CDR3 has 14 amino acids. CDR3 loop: CSAAGPANTGELFF. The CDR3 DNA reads TGCAGTGCTGCCGGGCCCGCGAACACCGGGGAGCTGTTTTTT.

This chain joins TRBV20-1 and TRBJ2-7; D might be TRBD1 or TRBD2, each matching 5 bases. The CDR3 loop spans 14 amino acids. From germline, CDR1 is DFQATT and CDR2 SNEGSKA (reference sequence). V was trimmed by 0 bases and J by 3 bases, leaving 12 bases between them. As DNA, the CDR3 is TGCAGTGCTAGAGAAGGGGACCGCCGCTACGAGCAGTACTTC. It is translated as CSAREGDRRYEQYF.

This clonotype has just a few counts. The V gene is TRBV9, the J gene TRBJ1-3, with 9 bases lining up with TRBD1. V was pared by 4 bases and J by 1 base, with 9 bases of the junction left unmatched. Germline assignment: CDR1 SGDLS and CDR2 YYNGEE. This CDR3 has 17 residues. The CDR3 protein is CASSLYSGTGSGNTIYF. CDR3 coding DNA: TGTGCCAGCAGCCTTTACTCCGGGACAGGGTCTGGAAACACCATATATTTT.

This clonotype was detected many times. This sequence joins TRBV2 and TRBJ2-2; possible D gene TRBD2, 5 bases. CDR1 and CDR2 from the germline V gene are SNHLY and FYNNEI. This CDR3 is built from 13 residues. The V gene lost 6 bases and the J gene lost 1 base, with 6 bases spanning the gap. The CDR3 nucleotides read TGTGCCAGCAGGGAGGAGAACACCGGGGAGCTGTTTTTT. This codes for CASREENTGELFF.

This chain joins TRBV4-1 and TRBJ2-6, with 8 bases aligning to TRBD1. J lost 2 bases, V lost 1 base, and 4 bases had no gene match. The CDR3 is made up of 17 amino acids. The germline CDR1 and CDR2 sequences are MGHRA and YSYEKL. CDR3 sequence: CASSQGQGRTGANVLTF. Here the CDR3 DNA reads TGCGCCAGCAGCCAAGGACAGGGGAGGACTGGGGCCAACGTCCTGACTTTC.

This CDR3 reads CASARDSNQPQHF. CDR3 bases: TGTGCCAGCGCCCGGGACAGCAATCAGCCCCAGCATTTT. The rearrangement links TRBV7-8 to TRBJ1-5, with D perhaps TRBD1 (5 bases). V lost 8 bases to trimming and J lost 1 base, with 9 bases between them. The CDR3 runs to 13 residues. CDR1 and CDR2 from the germline V gene are SGHVS and FQNEAQ.

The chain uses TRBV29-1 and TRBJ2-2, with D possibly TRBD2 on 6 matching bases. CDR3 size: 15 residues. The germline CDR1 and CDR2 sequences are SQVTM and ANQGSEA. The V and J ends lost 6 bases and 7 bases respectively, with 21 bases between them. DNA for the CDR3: TGCAGCGTCCGAGGTGGCCAGGGAGGCATCGGGGAGCTGTTTTTT. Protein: CSVRGGQGGIGELFF.

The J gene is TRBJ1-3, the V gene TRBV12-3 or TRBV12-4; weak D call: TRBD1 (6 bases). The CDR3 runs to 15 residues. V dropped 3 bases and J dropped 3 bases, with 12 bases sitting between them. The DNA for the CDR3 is TGTGCCAGCAGTTTGGGATCAGGGGTTGGAAACACCATATATTTT. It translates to CASSLGSGVGNTIYF.

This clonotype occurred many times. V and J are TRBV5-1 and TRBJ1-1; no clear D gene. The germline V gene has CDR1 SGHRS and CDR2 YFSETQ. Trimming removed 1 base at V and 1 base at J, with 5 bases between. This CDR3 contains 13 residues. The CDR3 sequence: CASSLFENTEAFF. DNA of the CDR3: TGCGCCAGCAGCTTGTTCGAGAACACTGAAGCTTTCTTT.

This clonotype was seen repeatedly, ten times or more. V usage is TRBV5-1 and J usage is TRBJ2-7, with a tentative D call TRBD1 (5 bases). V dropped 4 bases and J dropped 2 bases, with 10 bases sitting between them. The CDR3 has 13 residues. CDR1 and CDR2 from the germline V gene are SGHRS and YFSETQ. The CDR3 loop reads CASSQDITYEQYF. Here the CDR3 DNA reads TGCGCCAGCAGCCAGGACATTACCTACGAGCAGTACTTC.

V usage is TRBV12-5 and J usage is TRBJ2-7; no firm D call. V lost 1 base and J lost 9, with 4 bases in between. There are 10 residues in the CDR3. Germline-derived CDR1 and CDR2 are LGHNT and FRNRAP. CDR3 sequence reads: CASGLDRQYF. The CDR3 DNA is TGTGCTAGTGGTTTGGATCGGCAGTACTTC. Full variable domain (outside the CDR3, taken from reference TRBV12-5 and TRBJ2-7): DARVTQTPRHKVTEMGQEVTMRCQPILGHNTVFWYRQTMMQGLELLAYFRNRAPLDDSGMPKDRFSAEMPDATLATLKIQPSEPRDSAVYFCASGLDRQYFGPGTRLTVT.

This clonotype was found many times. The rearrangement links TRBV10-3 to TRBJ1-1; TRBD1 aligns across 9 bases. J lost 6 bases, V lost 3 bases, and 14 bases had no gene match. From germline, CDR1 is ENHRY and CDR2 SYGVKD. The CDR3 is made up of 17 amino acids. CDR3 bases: TGTGCCATCAGTGACTACCGACCGGGACAGGGTGGATCTGAAGCTTTCTTT. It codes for CAISDYRPGQGGSEAFF.

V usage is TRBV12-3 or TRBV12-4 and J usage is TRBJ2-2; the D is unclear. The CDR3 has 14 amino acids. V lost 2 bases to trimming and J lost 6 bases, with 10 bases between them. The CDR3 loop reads CASSLLGTAGELFF. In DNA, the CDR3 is TGTGCCAGCAGTTTACTAGGTACTGCCGGGGAGCTGTTTTTT.

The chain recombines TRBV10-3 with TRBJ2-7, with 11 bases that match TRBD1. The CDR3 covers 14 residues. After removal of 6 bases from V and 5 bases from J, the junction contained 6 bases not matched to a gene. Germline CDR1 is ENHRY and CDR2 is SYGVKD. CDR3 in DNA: TGTGCCATCAGCTCGGGACAGGGGGACAACGAGCAGTACTTC. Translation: CAISSGQGDNEQYF.

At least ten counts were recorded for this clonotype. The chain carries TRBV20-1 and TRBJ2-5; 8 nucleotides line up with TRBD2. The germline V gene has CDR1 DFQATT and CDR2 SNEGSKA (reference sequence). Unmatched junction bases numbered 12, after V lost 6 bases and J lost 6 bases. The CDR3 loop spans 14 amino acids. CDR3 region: CSAGAAGGSKTQYF. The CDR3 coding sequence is TGCAGTGCCGGGGCTGCGGGAGGTTCGAAGACCCAGTACTTC.

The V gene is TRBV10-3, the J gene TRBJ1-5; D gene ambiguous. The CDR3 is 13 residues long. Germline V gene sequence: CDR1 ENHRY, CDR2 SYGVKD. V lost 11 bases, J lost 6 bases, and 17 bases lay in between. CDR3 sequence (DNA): TGTGCCGCCAAGGACGGGGATGTTCAGCCCCAGCATTTT. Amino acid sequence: CAAKDGDVQPQHF.

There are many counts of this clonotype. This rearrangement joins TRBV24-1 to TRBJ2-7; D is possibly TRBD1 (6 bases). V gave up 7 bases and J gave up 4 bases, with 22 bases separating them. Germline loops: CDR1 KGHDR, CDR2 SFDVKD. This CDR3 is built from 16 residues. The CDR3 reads CATRPRGRPGLYEQYF. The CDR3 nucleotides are TGTGCCACCAGACCTAGGGGGAGACCTGGGCTTTACGAGCAGTACTTC.

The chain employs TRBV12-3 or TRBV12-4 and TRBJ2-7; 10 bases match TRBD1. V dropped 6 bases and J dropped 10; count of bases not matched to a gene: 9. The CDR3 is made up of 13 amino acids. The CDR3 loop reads CASSGGQGEAQYF. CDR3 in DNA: TGTGCCAGCAGCGGAGGACAGGGGGAGGCCCAGTACTTC.

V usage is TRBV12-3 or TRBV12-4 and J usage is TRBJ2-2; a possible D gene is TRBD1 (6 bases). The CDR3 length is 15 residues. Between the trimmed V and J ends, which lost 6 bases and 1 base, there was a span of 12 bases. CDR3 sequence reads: CASRGTKLNTGELFF. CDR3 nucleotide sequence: TGTGCCAGCAGGGGGACAAAGCTGAACACCGGGGAGCTGTTTTTT.

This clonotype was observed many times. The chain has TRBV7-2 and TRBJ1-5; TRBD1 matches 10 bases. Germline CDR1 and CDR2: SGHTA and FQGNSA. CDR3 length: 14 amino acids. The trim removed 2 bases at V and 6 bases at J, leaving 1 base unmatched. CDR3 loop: CASSLRTGGQPQHF. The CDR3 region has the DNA TGTGCCAGCAGCTTACGGACAGGGGGTCAGCCCCAGCATTTT.

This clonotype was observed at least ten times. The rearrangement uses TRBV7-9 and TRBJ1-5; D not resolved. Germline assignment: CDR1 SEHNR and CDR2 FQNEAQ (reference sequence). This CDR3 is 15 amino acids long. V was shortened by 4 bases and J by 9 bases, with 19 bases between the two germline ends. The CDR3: CASSSTGEGYGPQHF. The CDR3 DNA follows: TGTGCCAGCAGCTCTACCGGGGAGGGCTACGGGCCCCAGCATTTT.

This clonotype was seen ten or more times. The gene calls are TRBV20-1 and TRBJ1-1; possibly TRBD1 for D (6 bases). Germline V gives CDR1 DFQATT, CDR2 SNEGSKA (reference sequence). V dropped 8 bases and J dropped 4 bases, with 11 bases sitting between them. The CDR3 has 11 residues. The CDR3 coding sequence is TGCAGTCACACAGGGTCCACTGAAGCTTTCTTT. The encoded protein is CSHTGSTEAFF.

CDR3 loop: CASSVAASTGAEQYF. CDR3 DNA: TGTGCCAGCAGCGTCGCCGCCTCCACAGGGGCCGAGCAGTACTTC. The chain employs TRBV9 and TRBJ2-7; TRBD1 agrees at 7 bases. Germline CDR1 and CDR2: SGDLS and YYNGEE. The CDR3 covers 15 residues. V was pared by 2 bases and J by 6 bases, with 11 bases of the junction left unmatched.